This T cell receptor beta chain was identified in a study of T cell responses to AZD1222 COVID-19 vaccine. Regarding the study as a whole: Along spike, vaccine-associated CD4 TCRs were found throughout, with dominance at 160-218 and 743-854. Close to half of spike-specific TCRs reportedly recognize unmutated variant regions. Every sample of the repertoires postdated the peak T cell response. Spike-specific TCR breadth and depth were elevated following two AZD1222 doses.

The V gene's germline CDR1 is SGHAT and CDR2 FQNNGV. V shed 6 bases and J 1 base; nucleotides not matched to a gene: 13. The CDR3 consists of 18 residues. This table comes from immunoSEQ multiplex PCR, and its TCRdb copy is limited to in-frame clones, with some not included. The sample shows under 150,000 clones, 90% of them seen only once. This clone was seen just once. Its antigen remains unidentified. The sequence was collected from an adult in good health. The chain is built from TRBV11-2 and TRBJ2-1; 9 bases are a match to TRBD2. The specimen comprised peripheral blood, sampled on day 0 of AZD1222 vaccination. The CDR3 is CASRAYGGRATSYNEQFF. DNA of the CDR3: TGTGCCAGCAGAGCTTATGGCGGGAGGGCCACATCCTACAATGAGCAGTTCTTC.